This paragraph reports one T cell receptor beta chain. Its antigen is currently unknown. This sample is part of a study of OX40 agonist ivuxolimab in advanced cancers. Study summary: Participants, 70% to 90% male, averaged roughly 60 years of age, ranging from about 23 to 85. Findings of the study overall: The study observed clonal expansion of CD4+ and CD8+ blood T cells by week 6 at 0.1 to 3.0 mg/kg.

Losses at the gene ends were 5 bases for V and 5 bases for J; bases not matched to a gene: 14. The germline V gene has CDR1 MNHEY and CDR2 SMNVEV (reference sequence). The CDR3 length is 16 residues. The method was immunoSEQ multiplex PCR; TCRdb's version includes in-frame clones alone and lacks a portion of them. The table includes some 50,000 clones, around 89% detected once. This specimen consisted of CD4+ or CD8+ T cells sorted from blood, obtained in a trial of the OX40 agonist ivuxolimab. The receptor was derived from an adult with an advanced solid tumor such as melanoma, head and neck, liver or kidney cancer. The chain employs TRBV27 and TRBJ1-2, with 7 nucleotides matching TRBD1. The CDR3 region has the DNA TGTGCCAGCAGTAGACAGGGCGGGTCCATCGTATATGGCTACACCTTC. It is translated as CASSRQGGSIVYGYTF.